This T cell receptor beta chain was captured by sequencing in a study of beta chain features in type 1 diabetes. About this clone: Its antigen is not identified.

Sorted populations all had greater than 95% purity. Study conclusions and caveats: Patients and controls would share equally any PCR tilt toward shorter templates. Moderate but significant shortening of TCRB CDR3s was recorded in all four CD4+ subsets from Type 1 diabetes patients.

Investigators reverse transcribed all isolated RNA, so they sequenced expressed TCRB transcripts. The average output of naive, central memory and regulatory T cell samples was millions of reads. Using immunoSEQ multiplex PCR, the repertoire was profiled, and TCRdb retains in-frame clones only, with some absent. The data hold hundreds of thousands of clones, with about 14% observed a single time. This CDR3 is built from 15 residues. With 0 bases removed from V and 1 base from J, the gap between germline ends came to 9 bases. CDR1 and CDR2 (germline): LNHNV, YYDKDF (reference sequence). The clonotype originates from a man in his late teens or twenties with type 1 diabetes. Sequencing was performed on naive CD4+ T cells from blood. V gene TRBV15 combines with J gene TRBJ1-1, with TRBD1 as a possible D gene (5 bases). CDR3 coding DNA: TGTGCCACCAGCAGAGATCTGGGGACGAACACTGAAGCTTTCTTT. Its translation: CATSRDLGTNTEAFF.